These 27 T cell receptor beta chains originate from one sample sequenced in a study of blood T cell repertoires in COVID-19. Repertoires were generated with immunoSEQ multiplex PCR, while TCRdb's copy carries only in-frame clones and drops some. The repertoire holds around 140,000 clones, with approximately 85% as singletons. Sequenced input: peripheral blood. The source of these receptors is a man aged 70 or older with acute or convalescent COVID-19.

The chain recombines TRBV5-5 with TRBJ1-5; D ambiguous. CDR3 length equals 13 residues. Germline V lookup: CDR1 SGHKS, CDR2 YYEKEE (reference sequence). V was pared by 1 base and J by 0 bases, with 2 bases between. In DNA form, the CDR3 reads TGTGCCAGCAGCTTGCGTAGCAATCAGCCCCAGCATTTT. This sequence encodes CASSLRSNQPQHF.

The chain couples TRBV18 to TRBJ2-7; 8 bases are shared with TRBD1. The CDR3 contains 14 residues. In germline, CDR1 is KGHSH, CDR2 LQKENI. Unmatched junction bases numbered 5, after V lost 5 bases and J lost 2 bases. CDR3 sequence (DNA): TGTGCCAGCTCAGTCTCGACAGGGGCCTACGAGCAGTACTTC. Residues: CASSVSTGAYEQYF.

This clone has just one count. V and J are TRBV5-8 and TRBJ2-2, with TRBD1 matching over 10 bases. V was pared by 3 bases and J by 4 bases, with 3 bases of the junction left unmatched. Germline CDR1 and CDR2: SGHTS and YDEGEE. The CDR3 extends over 15 amino acids. The DNA for the CDR3 is TGTGCCAGCAGCTCCTGGACAGGGGGCACCGGGGAGCTGTTTTTT. Its protein product is CASSSWTGGTGELFF.

The V gene is TRBV7-9, the J gene TRBJ2-7; 7 bases agree with TRBD2. The junction had 2 bases not matched to a gene; V was cut back by 1 base and J by 2 bases. CDR1 and CDR2 from the germline V gene are SEHNR and FQNEAQ (reference sequence). The CDR3 consists of 14 residues. This chain's CDR3 is CASSLGGSAYEQYF. In DNA form, the CDR3 reads TGTGCCAGCAGCTTAGGCGGGAGTGCCTACGAGCAGTACTTC.

The chain couples TRBV9 to TRBJ2-1, with TRBD2 identical over 7 bases. This CDR3 comprises 15 residues. Germline CDR1 is SGDLS and CDR2 is YYNGEE. After removal of 4 bases from V and 0 bases from J, the junction contained 4 bases not matched to a gene. This chain's CDR3 is CASSNSGNSYNEQFF. CDR3 coding DNA: TGTGCCAGCAGCAACAGCGGGAACTCCTACAATGAGCAGTTCTTC.

The V gene is TRBV28, the J gene TRBJ2-7; TRBD2 aligns across 7 bases. With 5 bases clipped from V and 4 bases from J, the junction kept 5 bases outside the gene matches. Looked up from germline, CDR1 is MDHEN and CDR2 is SYDVKM. This CDR3 is 13 amino acids long. The CDR3 nucleotides read TGTGCCAGCAGTCCACTAGCGCCATACGAGCAGTACTTC. Its protein is CASSPLAPYEQYF.

The V and J genes are TRBV5-1 and TRBJ2-2, with unresolved D. V gave up 1 base and J gave up 6 bases, with 16 bases separating them. This CDR3 is 16 amino acids long. The germline gives CDR1 SGHRS, CDR2 YFSETQ. DNA of the CDR3: TGCGCCAGCAGCTTGTCCCCGGTCGCGGTTCCCGGGGAGCTGTTTTTT. It translates to CASSLSPVAVPGELFF.

The chain has TRBV10-2 and TRBJ1-3; 7 nucleotides agree with TRBD1. CDR3 length: 12 amino acids. Per germline, CDR1 WSHSY and CDR2 SAAADI. V trimming: 10 bases; J trimming: 7 bases; junction bases outside the gene matches: 7. This chain's CDR3 is CATRGQENTIYF. In nucleotides, the CDR3 is TGCGCCACCCGAGGACAGGAGAACACCATATATTTT.

V gene TRBV5-3 combines with J gene TRBJ1-3; D ambiguous. TRBV5-3 is labeled an ORF, and its function is uncertain. This CDR3 is 18 amino acids long. Deletions cut 0 bases from V and 0 bases from J, with 16 bases between. CDR3 bases: TGTGCCAGAAGCTTGGGACCGCTGGAAGGGAGCTCTGGAAACACCATATATTTT. Its protein is CARSLGPLEGSSGNTIYF.

CDR3 residues: CASSPQGYEQFF. The CDR3 DNA is TGTGCCAGCAGCCCTCAGGGATATGAGCAGTTCTTC. This chain joins TRBV3-1 (or the pseudogene TRBV3-2) and TRBJ2-1, with D possibly being TRBD1 (5 bases). Germline-derived CDR1 and CDR2 are LGHDT and YNNKEL (reference sequence). V dropped 4 bases and J dropped 8 bases, with 9 bases sitting between them. The CDR3 runs 12 residues.

The chain combines TRBV5-1 with TRBJ1-2, with TRBD1 identical over 10 bases. The CDR3 totals 16 residues. Germline values: CDR1 SGHRS, CDR2 YFSETQ. Losses at the gene ends were 0 bases for V and 6 bases for J; bases not matched to a gene: 8. The CDR3 region is CASSLVPGTGVDGYTF. As DNA, the CDR3 is TGCGCCAGCAGCTTGGTTCCCGGGACAGGGGTTGATGGCTACACCTTC.

V and J are TRBV30 and TRBJ1-6; 7 positions match TRBD1. V lost 1 base and J lost 7; bases outside the gene matches: 7. The germline V gene encodes CDR1 GTSNPN and CDR2 SVGIG (reference sequence). CDR3 length: 15 amino acids. The CDR3 is CAWSEFDRDNSPLHF. In DNA form, the CDR3 reads TGTGCCTGGAGTGAGTTTGACAGGGACAATTCACCCCTCCACTTT.

CDR3 protein: CASRDSSSTDTQYF. Here the CDR3 DNA reads TGCGCCAGCCGGGACAGTTCTAGCACAGATACGCAGTATTTT. V and J are TRBV10-2 and TRBJ2-3, with 7 bases fitting TRBD1. The CDR3 consists of 14 residues. The V gene end was trimmed by 8 bases and the J gene end by 0 bases; junction bases not matched to a gene: 5. Germline values: CDR1 WSHSY, CDR2 SAAADI.

The J gene is TRBJ1-4, the V gene TRBV25-1; 7 nucleotides match TRBD1. V lost 5 bases, J lost 7 bases, and 7 bases stayed unmatched. There are 14 residues in the CDR3. Germline loops: CDR1 MGHDK, CDR2 SYGVNS. The CDR3 loop is CASSSPGGPEKLFF. The DNA for the CDR3 is TGTGCCAGCAGTAGCCCAGGGGGTCCTGAAAAACTGTTTTTT.

This clone appeared a few times. The chain uses TRBV7-9 and TRBJ2-5; 12 bases are shared with TRBD2. In germline, CDR1 is SEHNR, CDR2 FQNEAQ (reference sequence). The CDR3 loop spans 15 amino acids. The V segment lost 5 bases and the J segment 4 bases; nucleotides outside the gene matches: 5. CDR3 region: CASSRLAGVGETQYF. The CDR3 nucleotides read TGTGCCAGCAGCCGACTAGCGGGAGTCGGAGAGACCCAGTACTTC.

The chain carries TRBV11-2 and TRBJ2-7, with TRBD1 as a possible D gene (5 bases). V lost 5 bases to trimming and J lost 1 base, with 9 bases between them. Germline V CDR1 and CDR2: SGHAT, FQNNGV. This CDR3 is built from 13 residues. The CDR3: CASSKDTSYEQYF. The CDR3 coding sequence is TGTGCCAGCAGCAAGGACACTTCCTACGAGCAGTACTTC.

This chain uses TRBV6-4 with TRBJ2-1, with D perhaps TRBD2 (6 bases). The CDR3 is 15 residues long. The V end lost 3 bases, the J end lost 7 bases, and 16 bases lay between the germline ends. Germline CDR1 is MRHNA and CDR2 is SNTAGT. The CDR3 DNA sequence: TGTGCCAGCAGTGAGCCCGCGGGGCCCCGAAATGAGCAGTTCTTC. Protein product: CASSEPAGPRNEQFF.

V is TRBV27 and J is TRBJ2-4, with 7 bases identical to TRBD2. Germline V gene data show CDR1 as MNHEY and CDR2 as SMNVEV (reference sequence). The length of the CDR3 is 16 residues. J lost 1 base, V lost 8 bases, and 11 bases had no gene match. The CDR3 region is CASWGGEAGAKNIQYF. CDR3 DNA: TGTGCCAGCTGGGGAGGGGAAGCTGGGGCCAAAAACATTCAGTACTTC.

The chain recombines TRBV7-3 with TRBJ2-1; TRBD2 matches at 7 bases. Trimming took 5 bases from V and 4 from J; bases not matched to a gene: 14. This CDR3 comprises 17 residues. Germline-derived CDR1 and CDR2 are SGHTA and FQGTGA. CDR3 nucleotide sequence: TGTGCCAGCAGCAAAGCGGGGCGGTCGGCAGGGTACAATGAGCAGTTCTTC. As protein: CASSKAGRSAGYNEQFF. Combining the CDR3 with reference TRBV7-3 and TRBJ2-1 gives the whole variable domain GAGVSQTPSNKVTEKGKYVELRCDPISGHTALYWYRQSLGQGPEFLIYFQGTGAADDSGLPNDRFFAVRPEGSVSTLKIQRTERGDSAVYLCASSKAGRSAGYNEQFFGPGTRLTVL.

The rearrangement links TRBV10-3 to TRBJ1-2; 7 bases agree with TRBD1. The V segment lost 0 bases and the J segment 2 bases; nucleotides outside the gene matches: 6. The germline CDR1 and CDR2 sequences are ENHRY and SYGVKD. The CDR3 contains 16 residues. The CDR3 protein is CAISESIGRGNYGYTF. CDR3 DNA sequence: TGTGCCATCAGTGAGTCGATAGGCAGGGGGAACTATGGCTACACCTTC.

Comments on this clone: Additional DNA sequences in this sample encode the identical CDR3. This chain joins TRBV11-2 and TRBJ2-7; tentative D call: TRBD2 (6 bases). Germline CDR1 and CDR2: SGHAT and FQNNGV. V lost 5 bases to trimming and J lost 2 bases, with 16 bases between them. This CDR3 region has 15 residues. In DNA form, the CDR3 reads TGTGCCAGCAGCGGCCGGGACTCCGTCGCCTACGAGCAGTACTTC. Its translation is CASSGRDSVAYEQYF.

This chain connects TRBV4-1 to TRBJ1-5; a weak D match, TRBD1 (6 bases). CDR1 is MGHRA and CDR2 is YSYEKL in the germline V gene. V dropped 3 bases and J dropped 9 bases, with 24 bases sitting between them. The CDR3 covers 17 residues. The CDR3 reads CASSQVPGQTGGWPQHF. In nucleotides, the CDR3 is TGCGCCAGCAGCCAGGTACCTGGACAGACGGGCGGTTGGCCCCAGCATTTT.

This clone was found once. This rearrangement joins TRBV27 to TRBJ2-7; 7 positions agree with TRBD1. CDR1 MNHEY and CDR2 SMNVEV come from the germline V gene (reference sequence). This CDR3 spans 14 amino acids. V lost 8 bases to trimming and J lost 1 base; unmatched junction nucleotides: 8. CDR3: CASQNRGTSYEQYF. The CDR3 nucleotides are TGTGCCAGCCAAAACAGGGGAACTTCCTACGAGCAGTACTTC.

V is TRBV11-2 and J is TRBJ2-7, with 9 bases identical to TRBD1. This CDR3 contains 15 residues. CDR1 and CDR2 from the germline V gene are SGHAT and FQNNGV. V trimming: 5 bases; J trimming: 1 base; junction bases outside the gene matches: 6. The DNA of the CDR3 is TGTGCCAGCAGCCGAGACAGGGGGTCGTCCTACGAGCAGTACTTC. Translating it yields CASSRDRGSSYEQYF.

The genes are TRBV9 and TRBJ1-4; 7 bases fit TRBD1. With 3 bases clipped from V and 2 bases from J, the junction kept 10 bases outside the gene matches. Per the germline V gene, CDR1 is SGDLS and CDR2 is YYNGEE. CDR3 length: 17 amino acids. CDR3 DNA: TGTGCCAGCAGCGCCCCGCAAAAGGGGGCGACTAATGAAAAACTGTTTTTT. Translation gives CASSAPQKGATNEKLFF.

This sequence joins TRBV7-3 and TRBJ2-5, with TRBD2 identical over 8 bases. Germline CDR1 is SGHTA and CDR2 is FQGTGA. The CDR3 is made up of 14 amino acids. The ends lost 3 bases at V and 2 bases at J; junction bases unmatched: 2. The CDR3: CASSFGTRQETQYF. CDR3 DNA: TGTGCCAGCAGCTTCGGGACTAGGCAAGAGACCCAGTACTTC. Drawing the rest from reference TRBV7-3 and TRBJ2-5, the complete variable domain is GAGVSQTPSNKVTEKGKYVELRCDPISGHTALYWYRQSLGQGPEFLIYFQGTGAADDSGLPNDRFFAVRPEGSVSTLKIQRTERGDSAVYLCASSFGTRQETQYFGPGTRLLVL.

The chain carries TRBV24-1 and TRBJ2-3; 10 bases align to TRBD2. The V and J ends lost 4 bases and 0 bases, in that order; junction bases with no gene match: 12. Per the germline V gene, CDR1 is KGHDR and CDR2 is SFDVKD. The CDR3 loop spans 19 amino acids. CDR3 amino acids: CATSEGRTSGFSSTDTQYF. CDR3 coding DNA: TGTGCCACCAGTGAGGGCCGGACTAGCGGCTTCTCTAGCACAGATACGCAGTATTTT.